The clone carrying this TCR beta chain was found many times. The antigen is unknown. Trimming cost V 5 bases and J 6 bases; bases outside gene matches: 8. The CDR3 contains 15 residues. Germline CDR1 reads SGHTA; CDR2 reads FQGNSA. The data were obtained in a study of T cells in Graves' hyperthyroidism and ophthalmopathy. Findings of the study overall: In the analysis, a 13 V-J model separated ophthalmopathy from stable hyperthyroidism.

It was RNA transcripts that yielded the amplified TCR beta CDR3 regions. RT-PCR in the first round (using the HTBI primer set) targeted the TCR CDR3. TCRdb re-analysed the multiplex PCR reads in MiXCR, keeping a single row per CDR3 protein. Of a few hundred thousand distinct CDR3 sequences listed, around 16% are singletons. The source of this sequence is a woman aged 25 to 39 with Graves' hyperthyroidism. The V gene is TRBV7-2, the J gene TRBJ2-1; the match to TRBD1 covers 9 bases. The specimen sequenced was blood. CDR3 DNA sequence: TGTGCCAGCAGCACCGGGACAGGGTATAGCAATGAGCAGTTCTTC. Its protein product is CASSTGTGYSNEQFF.